This T cell receptor (beta chain) was observed in a study of shared clonotypes between healthy human individuals. Whole-study context: Each donor contributed plates that comprised three CD4 naive, three CD4 memory, two CD8 naive and one CD8 memory. Study results and caveats: Clonotype sharing across several donors was observed for around 5% of naive CD4 clonotypes.

All participating donors were Caucasian adults from Nashville, Tennessee. Per the study methods: ImmunoSEQ yielded junction-only sequences lacking quality scores, so filtering differed. TCRdb keeps only in-frame clones here, not all; method: immunoSEQ multiplex PCR. D and trimming come from the DNA, and the V and J calls and clone size come from that table. The profile shows approximately 1,000,000 clones, approximately 80% of them singletons. This clone was recorded once. Its antigen is undetermined. The CDR3 runs 16 residues. CDR1 MDHEN and CDR2 SYDVKM come from the germline V gene. V lost 4 bases to trimming and J lost 3 bases; unmatched junction nucleotides: 10.

The chain links TRBV28 to TRBJ1-2; 8 bases are a match to TRBD1. The sequencing input was memory CD4+ T cells from PBMCs. The subset: CD45RA-negative fraction. The sequence was collected from a man younger than 30 in good health. Some clones in this sample may be carry-over from other donors' samples. CDR3 bases: TGTGCCAGCAGTTCCGGTGGGGCAGGGGGCGACTATGGCTACACCTTC. Amino acids: CASSSGGAGGDYGYTF.